This T cell receptor (beta chain) is drawn from a study of radiotherapy plus CTLA-4 blockade in lung cancer. Overall study results and limits: In blood, early T cell clone dynamics reportedly predicted response best, together with interferon-beta. After treatment with radiotherapy plus ipilimumab, TCR clones that came from the tumor expanded in blood.

Profiled with immunoSEQ multiplex PCR; TCRdb holds only in-frame clones, not every one. The sample records 45,000 to 60,000 clones, 70% to 80% being singletons. The CDR3 extends over 16 amino acids. With 6 bases clipped from V and 6 bases from J, the junction kept 13 bases outside the gene matches. CDR1 LNHNV and CDR2 YYDKDF come from the germline V gene (reference sequence). On this clone: What it recognizes is unknown.

Focal radiation plus CTLA-4 blockade with ipilimumab was given to patients with chemo-refractory metastatic non-small-cell lung cancer. The material sequenced was peripheral blood, taken from a patient treated with radiotherapy plus ipilimumab. The gene calls are TRBV15 and TRBJ2-2; 7 bases line up with TRBD1. The source is a human donor with non-small cell lung cancer who had a complete response to radiotherapy plus ipilimumab. CDR3 sequence (DNA): TGTGCCACCAGGATCCGGACAGGTCTATTCCCCGGGGAGCTGTTTTTT. Its translation: CATRIRTGLFPGELFF.